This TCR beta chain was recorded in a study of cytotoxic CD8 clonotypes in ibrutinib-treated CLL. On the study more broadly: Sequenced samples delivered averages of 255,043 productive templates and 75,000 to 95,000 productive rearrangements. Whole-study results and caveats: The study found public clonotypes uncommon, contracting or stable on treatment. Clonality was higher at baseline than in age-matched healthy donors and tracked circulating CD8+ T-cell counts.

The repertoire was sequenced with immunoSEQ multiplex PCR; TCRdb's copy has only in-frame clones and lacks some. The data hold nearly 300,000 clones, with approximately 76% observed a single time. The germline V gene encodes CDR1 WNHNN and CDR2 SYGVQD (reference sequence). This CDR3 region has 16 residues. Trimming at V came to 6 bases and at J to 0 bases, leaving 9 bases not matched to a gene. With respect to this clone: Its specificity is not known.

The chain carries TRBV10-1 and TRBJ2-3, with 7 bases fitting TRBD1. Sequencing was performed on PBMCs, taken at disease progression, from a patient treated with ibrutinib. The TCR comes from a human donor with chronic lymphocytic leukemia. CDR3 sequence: CASRGQSSISTDTQYF. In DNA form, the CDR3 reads TGCGCCAGCAGGGGACAGAGCTCTATAAGCACAGATACGCAGTATTTT.